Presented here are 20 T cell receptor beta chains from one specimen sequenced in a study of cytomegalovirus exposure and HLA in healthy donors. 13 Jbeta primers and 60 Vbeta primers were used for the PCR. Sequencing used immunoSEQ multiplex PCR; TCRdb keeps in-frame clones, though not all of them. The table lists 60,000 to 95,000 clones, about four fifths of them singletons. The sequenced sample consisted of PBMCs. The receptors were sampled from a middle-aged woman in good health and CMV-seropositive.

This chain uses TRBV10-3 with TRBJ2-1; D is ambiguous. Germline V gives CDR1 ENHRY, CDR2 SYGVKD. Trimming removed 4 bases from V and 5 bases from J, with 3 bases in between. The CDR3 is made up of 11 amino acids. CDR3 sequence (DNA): TGTGCCATCAGTGGAGACAATGAGCAGTTCTTC. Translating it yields CAISGDNEQFF.

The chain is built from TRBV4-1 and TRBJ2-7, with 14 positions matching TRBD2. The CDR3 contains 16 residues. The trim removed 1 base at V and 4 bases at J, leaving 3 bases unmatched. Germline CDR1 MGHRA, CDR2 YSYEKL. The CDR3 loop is CASSQGLAGGLYEQYF. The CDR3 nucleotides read TGCGCCAGCAGCCAAGGACTAGCGGGGGGGCTTTACGAGCAGTACTTC.

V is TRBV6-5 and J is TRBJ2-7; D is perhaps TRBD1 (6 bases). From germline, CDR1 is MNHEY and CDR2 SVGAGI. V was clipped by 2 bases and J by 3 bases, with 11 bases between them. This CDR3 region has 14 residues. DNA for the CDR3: TGTGCCAGCAGTTACGGCACAGGGCACTACGAGCAGTACTTC. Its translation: CASSYGTGHYEQYF.

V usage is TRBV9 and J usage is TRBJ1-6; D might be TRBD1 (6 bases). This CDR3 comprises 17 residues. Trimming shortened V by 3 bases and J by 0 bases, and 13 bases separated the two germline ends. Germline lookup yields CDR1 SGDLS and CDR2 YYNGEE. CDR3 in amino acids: CASSGFTGSSYNSPLHF. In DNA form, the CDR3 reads TGTGCCAGCAGCGGATTTACAGGGAGCTCCTATAATTCACCCCTCCACTTT.

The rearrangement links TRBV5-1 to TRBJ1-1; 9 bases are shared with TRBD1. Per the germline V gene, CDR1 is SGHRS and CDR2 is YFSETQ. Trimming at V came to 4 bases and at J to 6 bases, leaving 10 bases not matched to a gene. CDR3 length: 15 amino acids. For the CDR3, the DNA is TGCGCCAGCAGCCCCCGGGACAGGGATTTATCTGAAGCTTTCTTT. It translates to CASSPRDRDLSEAFF.

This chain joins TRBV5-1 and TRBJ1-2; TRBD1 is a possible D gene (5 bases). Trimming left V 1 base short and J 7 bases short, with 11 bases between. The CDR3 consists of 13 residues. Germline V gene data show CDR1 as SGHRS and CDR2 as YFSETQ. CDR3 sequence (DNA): TGCGCCAGCAGCTTGTGGACATTTCCTGGCTACACCTTC. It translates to CASSLWTFPGYTF.

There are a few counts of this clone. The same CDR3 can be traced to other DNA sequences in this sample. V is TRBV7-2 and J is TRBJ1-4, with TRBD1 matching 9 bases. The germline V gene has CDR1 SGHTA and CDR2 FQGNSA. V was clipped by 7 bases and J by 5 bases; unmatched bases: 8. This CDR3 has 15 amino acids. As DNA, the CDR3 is TGTGCCAGCAAGCTTCGTGGACAGGGGAATGAAAAACTGTTTTTT. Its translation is CASKLRGQGNEKLFF.

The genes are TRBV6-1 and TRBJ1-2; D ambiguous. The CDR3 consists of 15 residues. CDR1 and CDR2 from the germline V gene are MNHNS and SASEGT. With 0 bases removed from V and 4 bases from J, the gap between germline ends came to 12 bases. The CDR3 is CASSEASPPIYGYTF. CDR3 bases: TGTGCCAGCAGTGAAGCCTCCCCTCCTATCTATGGCTACACCTTC.

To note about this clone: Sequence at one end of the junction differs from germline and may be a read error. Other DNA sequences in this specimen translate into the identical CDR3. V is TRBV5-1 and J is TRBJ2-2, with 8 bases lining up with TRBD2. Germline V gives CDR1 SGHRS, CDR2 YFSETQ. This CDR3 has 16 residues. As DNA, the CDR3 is TGCGCCAGCAGCCCCTACCGGGGGGGCAACACCGGGGAGTTGTTTTTT. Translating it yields CASSPYRGGNTGELFF.

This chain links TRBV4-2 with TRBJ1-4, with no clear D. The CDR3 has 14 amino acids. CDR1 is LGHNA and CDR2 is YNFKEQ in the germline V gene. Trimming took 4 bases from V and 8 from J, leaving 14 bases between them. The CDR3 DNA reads TGTGCCAGCAGCCGTCGAGAGAACGCAGAAAAACTGTTTTTT. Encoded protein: CASSRRENAEKLFF.

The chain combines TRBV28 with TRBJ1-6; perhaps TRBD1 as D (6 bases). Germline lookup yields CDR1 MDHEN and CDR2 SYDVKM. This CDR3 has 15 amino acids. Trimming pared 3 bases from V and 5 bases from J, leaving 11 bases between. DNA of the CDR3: TGTGCCAGCAGTTTGACCAGGACAGATAATTCACCCCTCCACTTT. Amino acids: CASSLTRTDNSPLHF. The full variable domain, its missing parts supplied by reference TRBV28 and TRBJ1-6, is DVKVTQSSRYLVKRTGEKVFLECVQDMDHENMFWYRQDPGLGLRLIYFSYDVKMKEKGDIPEGYSVSREKKERFSLILESASTNQTSMYLCASSLTRTDNSPLHFGNGTRLTVT.

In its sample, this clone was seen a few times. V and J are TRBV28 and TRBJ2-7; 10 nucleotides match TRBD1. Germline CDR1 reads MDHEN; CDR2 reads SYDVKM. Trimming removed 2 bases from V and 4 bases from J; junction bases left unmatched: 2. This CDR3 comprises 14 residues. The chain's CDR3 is CASSLAGQGYEQYF. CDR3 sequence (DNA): TGTGCCAGCAGTTTAGCGGGACAGGGGTACGAGCAGTACTTC. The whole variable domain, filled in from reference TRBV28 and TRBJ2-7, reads DVKVTQSSRYLVKRTGEKVFLECVQDMDHENMFWYRQDPGLGLRLIYFSYDVKMKEKGDIPEGYSVSREKKERFSLILESASTNQTSMYLCASSLAGQGYEQYFGPGTRLTVT.

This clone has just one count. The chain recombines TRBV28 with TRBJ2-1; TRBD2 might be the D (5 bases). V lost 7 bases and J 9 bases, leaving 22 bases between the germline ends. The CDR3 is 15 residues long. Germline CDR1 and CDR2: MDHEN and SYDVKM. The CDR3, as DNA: TGTGCCAGCACCCGCAGGTTGAGCTTCGAGGGTGAGCAGTTCTTC. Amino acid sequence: CASTRRLSFEGEQFF.

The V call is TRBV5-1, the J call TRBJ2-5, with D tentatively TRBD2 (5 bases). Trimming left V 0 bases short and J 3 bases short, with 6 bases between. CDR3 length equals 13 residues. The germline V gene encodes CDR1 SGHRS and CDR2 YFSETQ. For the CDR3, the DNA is TGCGCCAGCAGCTTGGGAGCGGAAGAGACCCAGTACTTC. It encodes CASSLGAEETQYF.

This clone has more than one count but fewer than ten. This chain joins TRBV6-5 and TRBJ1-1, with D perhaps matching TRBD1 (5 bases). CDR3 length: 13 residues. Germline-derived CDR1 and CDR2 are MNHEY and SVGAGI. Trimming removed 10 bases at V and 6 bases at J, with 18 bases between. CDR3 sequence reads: CATTWGVDSEAFF. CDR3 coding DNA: TGTGCCACCACGTGGGGGGTCGACTCTGAAGCTTTCTTT.

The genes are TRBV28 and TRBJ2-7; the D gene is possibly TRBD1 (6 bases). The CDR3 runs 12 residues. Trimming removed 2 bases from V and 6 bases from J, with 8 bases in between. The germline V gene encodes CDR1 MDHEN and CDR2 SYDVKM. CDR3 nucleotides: TGTGCCAGCAGTTTACGGACAGCCGAGCAGTACTTC. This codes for CASSLRTAEQYF.

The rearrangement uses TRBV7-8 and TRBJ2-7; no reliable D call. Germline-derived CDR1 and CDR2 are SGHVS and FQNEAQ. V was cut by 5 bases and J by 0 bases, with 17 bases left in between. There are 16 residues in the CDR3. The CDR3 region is CASSPLGISISYEQYF. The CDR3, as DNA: TGTGCCAGCAGCCCCTTGGGCATTTCCATCTCCTACGAGCAGTACTTC.

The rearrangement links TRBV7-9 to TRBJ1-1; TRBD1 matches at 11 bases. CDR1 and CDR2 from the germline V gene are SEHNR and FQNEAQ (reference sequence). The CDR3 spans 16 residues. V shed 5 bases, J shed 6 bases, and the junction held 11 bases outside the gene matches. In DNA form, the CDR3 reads TGTGCCAGCAGCAGCGGACAGGGGGCATTCGGTGCTGAAGCTTTCTTT. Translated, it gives CASSSGQGAFGAEAFF.

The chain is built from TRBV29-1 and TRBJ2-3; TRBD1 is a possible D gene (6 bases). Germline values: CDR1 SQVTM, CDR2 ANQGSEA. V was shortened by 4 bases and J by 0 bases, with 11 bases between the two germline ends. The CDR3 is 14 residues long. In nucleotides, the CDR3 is TGCAGCGTTGTTGGACAGCCTAGCACAGATACGCAGTATTTT. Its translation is CSVVGQPSTDTQYF.

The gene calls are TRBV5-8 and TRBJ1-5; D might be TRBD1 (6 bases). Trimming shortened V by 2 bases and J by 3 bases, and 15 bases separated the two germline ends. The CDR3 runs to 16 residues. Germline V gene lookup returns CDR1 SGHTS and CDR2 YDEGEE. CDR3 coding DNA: TGTGCCAGCAGCTTCAGGGGTATAGGAAACAATCAGCCCCAGCATTTT. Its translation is CASSFRGIGNNQPQHF.